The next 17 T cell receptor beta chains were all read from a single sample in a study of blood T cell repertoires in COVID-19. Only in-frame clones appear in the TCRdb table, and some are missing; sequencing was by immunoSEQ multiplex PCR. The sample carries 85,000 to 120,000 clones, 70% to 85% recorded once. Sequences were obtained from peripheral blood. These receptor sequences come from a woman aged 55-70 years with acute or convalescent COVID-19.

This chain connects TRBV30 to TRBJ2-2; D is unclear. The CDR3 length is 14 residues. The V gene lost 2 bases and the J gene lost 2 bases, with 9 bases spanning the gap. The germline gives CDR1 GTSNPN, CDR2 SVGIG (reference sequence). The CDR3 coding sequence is TGTGCCTGGAGTTTTAACAAAAACACCGGGGAGCTGTTTTTT. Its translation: CAWSFNKNTGELFF.

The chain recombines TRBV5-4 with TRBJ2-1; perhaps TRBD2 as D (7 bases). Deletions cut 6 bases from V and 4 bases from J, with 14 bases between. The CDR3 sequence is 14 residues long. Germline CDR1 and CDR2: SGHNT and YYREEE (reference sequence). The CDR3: CASNAGAGYNEQFF. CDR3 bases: TGTGCCAGCAACGCGGGGGCTGGGTACAATGAGCAGTTCTTC.

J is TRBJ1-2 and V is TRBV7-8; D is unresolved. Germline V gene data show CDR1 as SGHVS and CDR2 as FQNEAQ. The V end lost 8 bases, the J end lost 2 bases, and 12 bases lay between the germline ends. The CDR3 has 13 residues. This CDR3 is CASGSEVNYGYTF. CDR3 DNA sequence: TGTGCCAGCGGGTCGGAGGTGAACTATGGCTACACCTTC.

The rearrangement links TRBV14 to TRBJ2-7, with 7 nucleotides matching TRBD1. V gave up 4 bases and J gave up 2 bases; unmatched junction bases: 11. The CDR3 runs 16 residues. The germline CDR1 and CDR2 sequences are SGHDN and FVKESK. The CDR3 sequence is CASSPLRDSLPYEQYF. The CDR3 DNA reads TGTGCCAGCAGCCCCCTCAGGGACAGTTTGCCCTACGAGCAGTACTTC.

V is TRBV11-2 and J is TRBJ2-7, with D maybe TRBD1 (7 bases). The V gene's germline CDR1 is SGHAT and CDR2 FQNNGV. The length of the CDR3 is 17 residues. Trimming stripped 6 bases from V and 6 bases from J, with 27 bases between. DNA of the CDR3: TGTGCCAGCAGGGTACCCCTTCGACAGGGACTTTGGGGCGAGCAGTACTTC. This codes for CASRVPLRQGLWGEQYF.

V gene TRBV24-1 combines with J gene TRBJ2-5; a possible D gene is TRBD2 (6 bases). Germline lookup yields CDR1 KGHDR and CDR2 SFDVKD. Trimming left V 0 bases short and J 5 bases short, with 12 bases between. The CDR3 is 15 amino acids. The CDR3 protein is CATSDLSGVRETQYF. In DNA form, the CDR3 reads TGTGCCACCAGTGATTTGTCGGGGGTGAGGGAGACCCAGTACTTC.

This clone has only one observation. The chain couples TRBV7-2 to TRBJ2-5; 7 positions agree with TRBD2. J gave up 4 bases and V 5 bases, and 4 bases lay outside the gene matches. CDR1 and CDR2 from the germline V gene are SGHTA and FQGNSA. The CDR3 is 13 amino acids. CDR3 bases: TGTGCCAGCAGCCCGGGACTACTAGAGACCCAGTACTTC. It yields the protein CASSPGLLETQYF.

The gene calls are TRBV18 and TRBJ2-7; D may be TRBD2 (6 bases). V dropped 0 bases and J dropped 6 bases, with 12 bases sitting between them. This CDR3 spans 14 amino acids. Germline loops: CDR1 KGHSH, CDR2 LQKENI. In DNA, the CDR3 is TGTGCCAGCTCACCACCGGTGCTGCGGGGCGAGCAGTACTTC. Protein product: CASSPPVLRGEQYF.

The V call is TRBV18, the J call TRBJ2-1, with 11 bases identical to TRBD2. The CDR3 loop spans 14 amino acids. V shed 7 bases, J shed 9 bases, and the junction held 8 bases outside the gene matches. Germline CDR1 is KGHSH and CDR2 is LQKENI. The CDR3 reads CASCVAGGPGEQFF. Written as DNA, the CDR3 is TGTGCCAGCTGCGTAGCGGGGGGGCCGGGTGAGCAGTTCTTC.

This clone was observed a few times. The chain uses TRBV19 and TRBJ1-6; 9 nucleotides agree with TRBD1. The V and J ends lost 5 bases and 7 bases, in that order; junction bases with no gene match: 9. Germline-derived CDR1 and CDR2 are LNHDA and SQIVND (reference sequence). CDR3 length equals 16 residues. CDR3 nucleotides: TGTGCCAGTAGTGACGGGATGGGACAGGGCAATTCACCCCTCCACTTT. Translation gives CASSDGMGQGNSPLHF.

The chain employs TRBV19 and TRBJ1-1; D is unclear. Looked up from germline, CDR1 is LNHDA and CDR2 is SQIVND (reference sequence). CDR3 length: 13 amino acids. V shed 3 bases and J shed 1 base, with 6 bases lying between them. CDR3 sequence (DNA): TGTGCCAGTAGTATCACTGAGAACACTGAAGCTTTCTTT. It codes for CASSITENTEAFF.

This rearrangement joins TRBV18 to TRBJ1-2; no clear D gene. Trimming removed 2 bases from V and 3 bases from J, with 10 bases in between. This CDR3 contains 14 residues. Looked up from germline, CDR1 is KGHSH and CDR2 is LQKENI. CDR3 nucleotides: TGTGCCAGCTCACCAGAGGCGGGTGACTATGGCTACACCTTC. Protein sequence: CASSPEAGDYGYTF.

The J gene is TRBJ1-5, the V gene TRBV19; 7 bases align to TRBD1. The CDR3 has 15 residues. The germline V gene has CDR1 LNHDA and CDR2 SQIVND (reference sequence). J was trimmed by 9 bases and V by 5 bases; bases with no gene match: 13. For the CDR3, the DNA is TGTGCCAGTAGTTCACTCCAGGGGGGAAGGTCGCCCCAGCATTTT. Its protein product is CASSSLQGGRSPQHF.

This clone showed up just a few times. CDR3 in DNA: TGTGCCAGCAAGGATAGCGGGAACCCCCGCTCCTACGAGCAGTACTTC. Its translation: CASKDSGNPRSYEQYF. The rearrangement uses TRBV5-6 and TRBJ2-7; 8 nucleotides match TRBD2. Germline lookup yields CDR1 SGHDT and CDR2 YYEEEE. This CDR3 has 16 amino acids. J lost 0 bases, V lost 6 bases, and 11 bases had no gene match.

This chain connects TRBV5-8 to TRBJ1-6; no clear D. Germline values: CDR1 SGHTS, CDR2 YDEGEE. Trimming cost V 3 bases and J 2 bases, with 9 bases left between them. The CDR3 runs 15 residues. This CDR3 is CASSYREAYNSPLHF. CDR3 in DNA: TGTGCCAGCAGCTACCGGGAGGCCTATAATTCACCCCTCCACTTT.

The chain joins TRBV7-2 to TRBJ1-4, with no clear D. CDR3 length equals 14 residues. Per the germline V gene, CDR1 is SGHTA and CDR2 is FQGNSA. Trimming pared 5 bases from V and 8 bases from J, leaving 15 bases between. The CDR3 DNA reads TGTGCCAGCAGCCAATCCCCCTTGGGCGAAAAACTGTTTTTT. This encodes CASSQSPLGEKLFF.

For the CDR3, the DNA is TGCAGCGCCCTGAAGCCCTTGAACACCGGGGAGCTGTTTTTT. This translates into CSALKPLNTGELFF. The chain couples TRBV29-1 to TRBJ2-2, with no clear D. V gave up 7 bases and J gave up 1 base, with 13 bases separating them. Germline V lookup: CDR1 SQVTM, CDR2 ANQGSEA. The CDR3 has 14 amino acids.